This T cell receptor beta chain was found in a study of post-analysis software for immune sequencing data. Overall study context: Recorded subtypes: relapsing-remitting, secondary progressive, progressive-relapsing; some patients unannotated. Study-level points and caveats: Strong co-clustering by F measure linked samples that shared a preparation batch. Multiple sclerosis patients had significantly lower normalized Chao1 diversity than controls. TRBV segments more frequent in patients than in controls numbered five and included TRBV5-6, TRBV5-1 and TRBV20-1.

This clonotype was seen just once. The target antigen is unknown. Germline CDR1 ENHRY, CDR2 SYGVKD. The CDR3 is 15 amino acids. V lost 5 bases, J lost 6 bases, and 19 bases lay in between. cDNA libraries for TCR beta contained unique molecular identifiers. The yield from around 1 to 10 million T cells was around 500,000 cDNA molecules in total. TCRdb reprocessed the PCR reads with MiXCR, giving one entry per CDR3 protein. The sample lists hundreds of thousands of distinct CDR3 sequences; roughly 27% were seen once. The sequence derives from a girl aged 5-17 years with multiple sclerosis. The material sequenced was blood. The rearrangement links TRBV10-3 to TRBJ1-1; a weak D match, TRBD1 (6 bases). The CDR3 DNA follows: TGTGCCATCAGTAGAACAGGGCCCAGTTTGTCTGAAGCTTTCTTT. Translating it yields CAISRTGPSLSEAFF.